This T cell receptor beta chain emerged from a study of T cells in Graves' hyperthyroidism and ophthalmopathy. Amplified regions were TCR beta CDR3 sequences from RNA transcripts. The HTBI primer set was used in a first-round RT-PCR of the TCR CDR3. TCRdb processed the multiplex PCR reads anew with MiXCR; each CDR3 protein has one entry. The profile covers more than 350,000 distinct CDR3 sequences, with roughly 14% appearing a single time and less than 20% taken by the ten largest. Overall study results and limits: A model using 13 V-J features told ophthalmopathy apart from stable hyperthyroidism.

This clonotype occurred many times. Its antigen remains unidentified. The material sequenced was blood. The receptor was isolated from a woman in her thirties with Graves' ophthalmopathy.

The CDR3 loop is CASSLVGGYQPQHF. The CDR3 bases are TGCGCCAGCAGCTTGGTCGGAGGGTATCAGCCCCAGCATTTT. V is TRBV5-1 and J is TRBJ1-5; D gene unclear. This CDR3 is built from 14 residues. Germline lookup yields CDR1 SGHRS and CDR2 YFSETQ. With 0 bases removed from V and 5 bases from J, the gap between germline ends came to 9 bases.